This TCR beta chain is from a study of CD8 T cells in ankylosing spondylitis. MiXCR, applied by TCRdb to the 5' RACE reads, yields one record per CDR3 protein. Here the sample spans around 88,000 distinct CDR3 sequences, roughly 10% being singletons. This clonotype has more than one count but fewer than ten. What it recognizes is unknown. Study observations and caveats: In the blood and synovial fluid of reactive arthritis, some motif variants had been previously reported.

The receptor was derived from a male donor with ankylosing spondylitis or in good health (not recorded which). The sample taken for sequencing was blood, either unsorted or a sorted T cell fraction (not recorded which).

In DNA, the CDR3 is TGTGCCAGCATTCTTGGAAGGTTTGGCACCGGGGAGCTGTTTTTT. Its translation: CASILGRFGTGELFF. The chain recombines TRBV5-8 with TRBJ2-2, with D unresolved. Germline CDR1 reads SGHTS; CDR2 reads YDEGEE. V lost 6 bases, J lost 4 bases, and 16 bases lay in between. The length of the CDR3 is 15 residues. The variable domain in full, with the rest retrieved from reference TRBV5-8 and TRBJ2-2, is EAGVTQSPTHLIKTRGQQATLRCSPISGHTSVYWYQQALGLGLQFLLWYDEGEERNRGNFPPRFSGRQFPNYSSELNVNALELEDSALYLCASILGRFGTGELFFGEGSRLTVL.